Each of the 18 T cell receptor beta chains below was sequenced from the same sample in a study of blood T cell repertoires in COVID-19. Clones were read by immunoSEQ multiplex PCR, and TCRdb kept only the in-frame ones, dropping some. The table lists approximately 240,000 clones, around nine tenths of them singletons. Sequenced input: peripheral blood. Every receptor here comes from a woman aged 40 to 50 who had recovered from COVID-19.

The chain links TRBV6-6 to TRBJ2-1, with 9 bases identical to TRBD1. The CDR3 runs 12 residues. Trimming took 6 bases from V and 12 from J; bases not matched to a gene: 6. Per germline, CDR1 MNHNY and CDR2 SVGAGI (reference sequence). The CDR3 DNA is TGTGCCAGCAGCGACGGGACAGGGAGGCAGTTCTTC. This translates into CASSDGTGRQFF.

This chain links TRBV6-5 with TRBJ1-1, with D possibly being TRBD1 (6 bases). Germline CDR1 is MNHEY and CDR2 is SVGAGI. V was shortened by 6 bases and J by 0 bases, with 14 bases between the two germline ends. The CDR3 runs to 15 residues. CDR3: CASSPPGGMNTEAFF. CDR3 bases: TGTGCCAGCAGCCCCCCGGGGGGCATGAACACTGAAGCTTTCTTT.

This sequence joins TRBV11-2 and TRBJ2-1, with 7 bases lining up with TRBD2. The V and J ends lost 0 bases and 9 bases, in that order; junction bases with no gene match: 8. CDR1 is SGHAT, CDR2 FQNNGV, per germline. The CDR3 contains 15 residues. Here the CDR3 DNA reads TGTGCCAGCAGCTTAGATCCGGGAGGCGGAGGTGAGCAGTTCTTC. This encodes CASSLDPGGGGEQFF.

The chain combines TRBV10-3 with TRBJ2-2; a possible D gene is TRBD2 (6 bases). From germline, CDR1 is ENHRY and CDR2 SYGVKD. The CDR3 length is 15 residues. The V and J ends lost 6 bases and 2 bases respectively, with 13 bases between them. CDR3 amino acids: CAIRNGLLNTGELFF. In DNA, the CDR3 is TGTGCCATCAGGAATGGACTACTAAACACCGGGGAGCTGTTTTTT.

As regards this clone: This same CDR3 is encoded by further DNA sequences in the sample. J is TRBJ2-5 and V is TRBV3-1 (or the pseudogene TRBV3-2); TRBD1 matches at 8 bases. Losses at the gene ends were 1 base for V and 5 bases for J; bases not matched to a gene: 0. CDR1 LGHDT and CDR2 YNNKEL come from the germline V gene (reference sequence). The CDR3 sequence is 13 residues long. The CDR3 DNA follows: TGTGCCAGCAGCCAAGCAGGGGGCGAGACCCAGTACTTC. This sequence encodes CASSQAGGETQYF.

CDR3 coding DNA: TGTGCCAACCGAGCGTCCCCCGGGACAGAATACAATGAGCAGTTCTTC. Amino acid sequence: CANRASPGTEYNEQFF. The chain carries TRBV21-1 and TRBJ2-1; TRBD1, as called in the table, went unchecked against the DNA. TRBV21-1 is classified as a pseudogene. CDR3 length: 16 amino acids.

The V and J genes are TRBV14 and TRBJ1-1; 9 nucleotides match TRBD1. Looked up from germline, CDR1 is SGHDN and CDR2 is FVKESK. J lost 6 bases, V lost 2 bases, and 10 bases had no gene match. The CDR3 contains 16 residues. The DNA of the CDR3 is TGTGCCAGCAGCCAATTAACCGGGACAGGGTTCCCTGAAGCTTTCTTT. It specifies CASSQLTGTGFPEAFF.

The chain couples TRBV19 to TRBJ2-7; 9 positions match TRBD1. CDR1 is LNHDA and CDR2 is SQIVND in the germline V gene (reference sequence). Trimming cost V 3 bases and J 5 bases; bases outside gene matches: 5. This CDR3 is built from 14 residues. In DNA form, the CDR3 reads TGTGCCAGTAGTATTCTGGGACAGGGTGACGAGCAGTACTTC. Its translation is CASSILGQGDEQYF.

The gene calls are TRBV12-3 or TRBV12-4 and TRBJ2-5; 9 nucleotides align to TRBD1. Trimming cost V 3 bases and J 9 bases; bases outside gene matches: 5. This CDR3 is built from 13 residues. The CDR3 loop reads CASSLGTGFAQYF. CDR3 DNA: TGTGCCAGCAGTTTGGGGACAGGGTTCGCCCAGTACTTC.

This chain connects TRBV5-1 to TRBJ2-7, with TRBD2 as a possible D gene (5 bases). The V end lost 4 bases, the J end lost 11 bases, and 22 bases lay between the germline ends. The CDR3 is 14 amino acids. Germline values: CDR1 SGHRS, CDR2 YFSETQ. The CDR3 DNA reads TGCGCCAGCAGCCCGGCAGAGGGCCTCAGCGAAGAGTACTTC. Translated: CASSPAEGLSEEYF.

CDR3 in DNA: TGCGCCAGCAGCCAAGAACCCTTCGGTAAGGGACTAGCGGCATCTAGCACAGATACGCAGTATTTT. It specifies CASSQEPFGKGLAASSTDTQYF. V gene TRBV4-3 combines with J gene TRBJ2-3; 11 bases are shared with TRBD2. V trimming: 0 bases; J trimming: 0 bases; junction bases outside the gene matches: 17. Per germline, CDR1 LGHNA and CDR2 YSLEER. The CDR3 runs 22 residues.

The chain uses TRBV5-6 and TRBJ2-5, with 9 bases identical to TRBD1. With V trimmed by 4 bases and J by 5 bases, 6 bases remained unmatched. The CDR3 runs 14 residues. In germline, CDR1 is SGHDT, CDR2 YYEEEE. This CDR3 reads CASSTGTGWETQYF. The CDR3 bases are TGTGCCAGCAGCACCGGGACAGGGTGGGAGACCCAGTACTTC.

The rearrangement links TRBV16 to TRBJ1-5, with 7 bases that match TRBD1. Germline values: CDR1 KGHSY, CDR2 FQNENV. The V gene end was trimmed by 1 base and the J gene end by 3 bases; junction bases not matched to a gene: 9. The CDR3 totals 17 residues. CDR3 residues: CASSQFKGAWVNQPQHF. For the CDR3, the DNA is TGTGCCAGCAGCCAATTCAAGGGGGCGTGGGTCAATCAGCCCCAGCATTTT.

This chain connects TRBV4-2 to TRBJ2-6; D perhaps matches TRBD1 (6 bases). CDR3 length: 17 amino acids. Germline V gene sequence: CDR1 LGHNA, CDR2 YNFKEQ. V was trimmed by 0 bases and J by 4 bases, leaving 13 bases between them. The CDR3 DNA sequence: TGTGCCAGCAGCCAAGACGGGACACGATCCGGGGCCAACGTCCTGACTTTC. This gives the protein CASSQDGTRSGANVLTF.

The chain uses TRBV5-4 and TRBJ2-1; 8 nucleotides line up with TRBD2. With 5 bases clipped from V and 8 bases from J, the junction kept 9 bases outside the gene matches. The CDR3 runs to 14 residues. CDR1 is SGHNT, CDR2 YYREEE, per germline (reference sequence). The CDR3 sequence: CASRPGTSRDEQFF. CDR3 sequence (DNA): TGTGCCAGCAGACCCGGGACTAGTCGTGATGAGCAGTTCTTC.

The chain has TRBV7-8 and TRBJ2-3; the match to TRBD2 covers 8 bases. The V and J ends lost 0 bases and 4 bases, in that order; junction bases with no gene match: 6. The CDR3 is 16 amino acids. Looked up from germline, CDR1 is SGHVS and CDR2 is FQNEAQ. Here the CDR3 DNA reads TGTGCCAGCAGCTTAGCGGGGACTAGAACCCCAGATACGCAGTATTTT. The encoded protein is CASSLAGTRTPDTQYF.

The rearrangement uses TRBV6-5 and TRBJ2-7, with 7 bases that match TRBD1. Germline-derived CDR1 and CDR2 are MNHEY and SVGAGI. This CDR3 comprises 14 residues. With V trimmed by 2 bases and J by 3 bases, 4 bases remained unmatched. CDR3 bases: TGTGCCAGCAGTTACGGACAGGCCAACTACGAGCAGTACTTC. Translating gives CASSYGQANYEQYF.

The rearrangement links TRBV9 to TRBJ2-5, with 8 nucleotides matching TRBD1. The J segment lost 3 bases and the V segment lost 3 bases, leaving 7 bases of the junction unmatched. CDR1 and CDR2 (germline): SGDLS, YYNGEE. This CDR3 comprises 15 residues. The CDR3: CASSASGQVKETQYF. The CDR3 DNA follows: TGTGCCAGCAGCGCCTCGGGACAGGTAAAAGAGACCCAGTACTTC.